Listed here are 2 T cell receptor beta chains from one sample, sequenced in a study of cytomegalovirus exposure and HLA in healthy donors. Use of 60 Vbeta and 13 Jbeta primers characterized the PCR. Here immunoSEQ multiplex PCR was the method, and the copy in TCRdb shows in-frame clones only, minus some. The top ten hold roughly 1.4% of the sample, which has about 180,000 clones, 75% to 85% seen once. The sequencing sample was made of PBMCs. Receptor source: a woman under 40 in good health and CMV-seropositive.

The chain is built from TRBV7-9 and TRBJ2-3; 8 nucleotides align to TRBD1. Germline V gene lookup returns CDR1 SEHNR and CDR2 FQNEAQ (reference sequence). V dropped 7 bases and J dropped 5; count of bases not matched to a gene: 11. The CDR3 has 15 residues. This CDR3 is CASILDRAFEDTQYF. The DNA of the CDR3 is TGTGCCAGCATCCTGGACAGGGCTTTCGAAGATACGCAGTATTTT.

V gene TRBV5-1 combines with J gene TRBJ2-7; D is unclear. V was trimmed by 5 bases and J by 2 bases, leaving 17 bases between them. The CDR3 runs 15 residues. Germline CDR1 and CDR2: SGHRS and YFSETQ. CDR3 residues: CASRYQDVATYEQYF. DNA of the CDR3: TGCGCCAGCAGGTATCAGGATGTTGCTACCTACGAGCAGTACTTC.